These 17 T cell receptor beta chains originate from one sample sequenced in a study of OX40 agonist ivuxolimab in advanced cancers. Clones were sequenced by immunoSEQ multiplex PCR, and TCRdb holds only the in-frame ones, with some missing. The data contain fewer than 80,000 clones, 75% to 90% of them singletons. The sequencing here drew on CD4+ or CD8+ T cells sorted from blood, taken in a trial of the OX40 agonist ivuxolimab. The receptors come from an adult with an advanced solid tumor such as melanoma, head and neck, liver or kidney cancer.

This clone was seen just once. The chain couples TRBV27 to TRBJ2-6; D may be TRBD1 (6 bases). This CDR3 comprises 18 residues. Germline CDR1 and CDR2: MNHEY and SMNVEV (reference sequence). V lost 2 bases and J 0 bases, leaving 14 bases between the germline ends. In nucleotides, the CDR3 is TGTGCCAGCAGTTTAGGTCCGGACAGAATCTCTGGGGCCAACGTCCTGACTTTC. This translates into CASSLGPDRISGANVLTF. The whole variable domain, remainder taken from reference TRBV27 and TRBJ2-6, is EAQVTQNPRYLITVTGKKLTVTCSQNMNHEYMSWYRQDPGLGLRQIYYSMNVEVTDKGDVPEGYKVSRKEKRNFPLILESPSPNQTSLYFCASSLGPDRISGANVLTFGAGSRLTVL.

The chain couples TRBV25-1 to TRBJ2-5; no firm D call. Looked up from germline, CDR1 is MGHDK and CDR2 is SYGVNS. CDR3 length equals 12 residues. Trimming cost V 4 bases and J 5 bases, with 8 bases left between them. The CDR3 loop reads CASSGWRETQYF. The CDR3 coding sequence is TGTGCCAGCAGTGGGTGGCGGGAGACCCAGTACTTC.

This clone showed up just once. V and J are TRBV9 and TRBJ2-1; possibly TRBD1 for D (6 bases). Trimming shortened V by 0 bases and J by 6 bases, and 13 bases separated the two germline ends. CDR3 size: 15 residues. Germline values: CDR1 SGDLS, CDR2 YYNGEE. The CDR3 loop is CASSVAHRESNEQFF. The CDR3, as DNA: TGTGCCAGCAGCGTAGCCCACAGGGAGAGCAATGAGCAGTTCTTC.

In this sample, this clone turned up once. This CDR3 is CASSLEARGASWGYTF. For the CDR3, the DNA is TGTGCCAGCAGCTTAGAGGCCAGGGGAGCGTCCTGGGGCTACACCTTC. This chain connects TRBV13 to TRBJ1-2; perhaps TRBD1 as D (6 bases). Germline lookup yields CDR1 PRHDT and CDR2 FYEKMQ (reference sequence). Trimming left V 1 base short and J 8 bases short, with 20 bases between. The CDR3 has 16 amino acids.

The chain links TRBV6-5 to TRBJ2-7; D may be TRBD2 (5 bases). The CDR3 sequence is 13 residues long. Germline assignment: CDR1 MNHEY and CDR2 SVGAGI. Trimming removed 7 bases from V and 6 bases from J, with 16 bases in between. CDR3 sequence (DNA): TGTGCCAGCATACCTACCACGGGGTTCGAGCAGTACTTC. Translation: CASIPTTGFEQYF.

This clone showed up just a few times. This chain uses TRBV19 with TRBJ1-2, with D uncertain. Trimming removed 3 bases from V and 4 bases from J, with 18 bases in between. Germline V gene lookup returns CDR1 LNHDA and CDR2 SQIVND (reference sequence). The CDR3 runs 16 residues. The CDR3 nucleotides are TGTGCCAGTAGTATGGAGCGGAACCCCTCGATCTATGGCTACACCTTC. This codes for CASSMERNPSIYGYTF.

The chain is built from TRBV5-5 and TRBJ2-7; no definite D call. The CDR3 length is 11 residues. Germline-derived CDR1 and CDR2 are SGHKS and YYEKEE (reference sequence). Trimming cost V 1 base and J 5 bases, with 4 bases left between them. CDR3 nucleotide sequence: TGTGCCAGCAGCTTGCCGCACGAGCAGTACTTC. Its translation is CASSLPHEQYF.

The rearrangement uses TRBV28 and TRBJ2-2, with 7 bases aligning to TRBD2. The CDR3 spans 16 residues. Germline trimming cut 6 bases from V and 7 bases from J; bases unmatched to any gene: 14. Per germline, CDR1 MDHEN and CDR2 SYDVKM. The CDR3 loop is CASRTSWTSVGGELFF. The CDR3, as DNA: TGTGCCAGCAGAACGTCCTGGACTAGTGTGGGCGGGGAGCTGTTTTTT.

V is TRBV27 and J is TRBJ2-4, with D perhaps matching TRBD1 or TRBD2 (6 bases each). The germline gives CDR1 MNHEY, CDR2 SMNVEV (reference sequence). V dropped 3 bases and J dropped 8 bases, with 20 bases sitting between them. This CDR3 has 16 residues. The CDR3 sequence is CASSFRIDRPGDIQYF. The DNA of the CDR3 is TGTGCCAGCAGTTTCCGCATTGACAGGCCGGGGGACATTCAGTACTTC.

V usage is TRBV5-4 and J usage is TRBJ1-1; D possibly corresponds to TRBD1 (5 bases). The CDR3 spans 14 residues. The V and J ends lost 0 bases and 5 bases respectively, with 11 bases between them. Germline V gene lookup returns CDR1 SGHNT and CDR2 YYREEE (reference sequence). The CDR3 sequence is CASSLAQGGTEAFF. The CDR3 coding sequence is TGTGCCAGCAGCTTGGCTCAGGGCGGGACTGAAGCTTTCTTT. Based on the CDR3 plus reference TRBV5-4 and TRBJ1-1, the full variable domain is ETGVTQSPTHLIKTRGQQVTLRCSSQSGHNTVSWYQQALGQGPQFIFQYYREEENGRGNFPPRFSGLQFPNYSSELNVNALELDDSALYLCASSLAQGGTEAFFGQGTRLTVV.

The rearrangement links TRBV19 to TRBJ1-1, with a possible D match to TRBD1 (6 bases). V lost 5 bases, J lost 7 bases, and 14 bases lay in between. The CDR3 has 13 amino acids. The V gene's germline CDR1 is LNHDA and CDR2 SQIVND (reference sequence). CDR3 in amino acids: CASSSTGTIEAFF. In DNA, the CDR3 is TGTGCCAGTAGTTCTACAGGGACAATTGAAGCTTTCTTT.

The chain carries TRBV29-1 and TRBJ1-1; D might be TRBD1 (6 bases). V gave up 7 bases and J gave up 1 base, with 13 bases separating them. The CDR3 covers 13 residues. Germline V CDR1 and CDR2: SQVTM, ANQGSEA. The CDR3 reads CSAGTPWNTEAFF. The CDR3 DNA follows: TGCAGCGCCGGGACACCGTGGAACACTGAAGCTTTCTTT.

V usage is TRBV20-1 and J usage is TRBJ1-1, with D hard to call. Trimming took 6 bases from V and 7 from J, leaving 9 bases between them. CDR3 length equals 10 residues. Germline loops: CDR1 DFQATT, CDR2 SNEGSKA (reference sequence). CDR3: CSASLIEAFF. For the CDR3, the DNA is TGCAGTGCCTCACTTATTGAAGCTTTCTTT.

The chain recombines TRBV30 with TRBJ1-2; D call uncertain. This CDR3 is 11 amino acids long. Between the trimmed V and J ends, which lost 1 base and 4 bases, there was a span of 4 bases. The germline V gene has CDR1 GTSNPN and CDR2 SVGIG (reference sequence). CDR3 bases: TGTGCCTGGAGTGATGGCTATGGCTACACCTTC. Translation gives CAWSDGYGYTF.

J is TRBJ2-7 and V is TRBV7-9, with D tentatively TRBD1 (6 bases). Trimming took off 1 base at V and 6 bases at J, with 13 bases between the two ends. The germline V gene has CDR1 SEHNR and CDR2 FQNEAQ (reference sequence). The CDR3 extends over 14 amino acids. CDR3 residues: CASSLGGPSGEQYF. The DNA of the CDR3 is TGTGCCAGCAGCTTAGGGGGGCCCTCGGGCGAGCAGTACTTC.

This sequence joins TRBV19 and TRBJ1-2; possible D gene TRBD1, 5 bases. Germline lookup yields CDR1 LNHDA and CDR2 SQIVND (reference sequence). V was clipped by 3 bases and J by 4 bases, with 12 bases between them. The CDR3 is 14 residues long. The CDR3, as DNA: TGTGCCAGTAGTATCGGGGGACGCAGCTATGGCTACACCTTC. Translation: CASSIGGRSYGYTF.

This chain connects TRBV7-6 to TRBJ2-7; D call uncertain. This CDR3 is built from 13 residues. V dropped 3 bases and J dropped 4 bases, with 10 bases sitting between them. Germline assignment: CDR1 SGHVS and CDR2 FNYEAQ. The CDR3 sequence: CASSLGSEYEQYF. CDR3 DNA sequence: TGTGCCAGCAGCTTGGGTTCGGAGTACGAGCAGTACTTC.